The clone carrying this TCR beta chain was seen a handful of times. These data are taken from a study of T cells after yellow fever vaccination. Whole-study context: Those fractions that held only low numbers of cells were prepared using the SMART-Seq v4 Ultra Low Input RNA kit.

V shed 7 bases and J shed 2 bases, with 5 bases lying between them. The V gene's germline CDR1 is SQVTM and CDR2 ANQGSEA. The CDR3 loop spans 10 amino acids. As TCR cDNA was made by 5'RACE template switching, a universal primer site and UMIs were added. TCRdb re-derived calls from the 5' RACE reads in MiXCR, one entry per CDR3 protein. The top ten clones hold 2.5% to 4% of a sample with a few hundred thousand distinct CDR3 sequences, around an eighth of them seen once. This receptor was taken from a man younger than 30 who received the YFV17D yellow fever vaccine. Sequences were derived from CD4+ T cells sorted from PBMCs, sampled 15 days after the yellow fever booster vaccination. The chain has TRBV29-1 and TRBJ1-1, with unresolved D. The CDR3 loop is CSGLNTEAFF. The DNA for the CDR3 is TGCAGCGGGCTAAACACTGAAGCTTTCTTT.